This T cell receptor beta chain was identified during a study of blood T cell repertoires in COVID-19. As for the study in general: Samples came from the United States, Italy and Spain, spanning acute and convalescent COVID-19. From T cells, B-cell-depleted T cells, or PBMCs came the material, which was cDNA or gDNA.

Germline CDR1 reads SGHRS; CDR2 reads YFSETQ. CDR3 length equals 15 residues. Trimming shortened V by 0 bases and J by 7 bases, and 17 bases separated the two germline ends. Sequencing was performed with immunoSEQ multiplex PCR; in TCRdb, only in-frame clones are kept and a portion is missing. The repertoire holds 300,000 to 400,000 clones, with over 75% as singletons. The receptor was isolated from a woman in her 30s who had recovered from COVID-19. The chain employs TRBV5-1 and TRBJ2-7; D might be TRBD1 (6 bases). Sample: PBMCs or T cells enriched from blood (not recorded which). The CDR3 DNA reads as TGCGCCAGCAGCTTGGACACAGGGACCCTTTGGGAGCAGTACTTC. It translates to CASSLDTGTLWEQYF.